The rows below give T cell receptor beta chains drawn from one sample of a study of T cells after yellow fever vaccination. TCRdb ran MiXCR on the 5' RACE reads and lists one entry per CDR3 protein. The profile shows 25,000 to 40,000 distinct CDR3 sequences, 5% to 8.5% of them singletons. Here the sequenced sample was PBMCs, either bulk or a sorted T-cell subset (CD4+, CD8+, memory, or dextramer-sorted; not recorded which), taken on the day of the first yellow fever vaccination. Every receptor here comes from a man between 18 and 29 years old who received the YFV17D yellow fever vaccine. Each CDR3 is given with its conserved first and last residue. A D gene is named only where the DNA matches it firmly. The size of a clone is reported for some rows only, either as once, few or many, or as a class for expanded clones.

V	J	D	size	CDR3	DNA
TRBV12-3/TRBV12-4	TRBJ2-1	-	many	CASNHRRVSYNEQFF	TGTGCCAGCAACCATAGGCGAGTATCCTACAATGAGCAGTTCTTC
TRBV7-8	TRBJ1-1	-	-	CASSQTGPTEAFF	TGTGCCAGCAGCCAAACCGGCCCCACTGAAGCTTTCTTT
TRBV7-9	TRBJ2-5	TRBD2	many	CASSLPSGGIRETQYF	TGTGCCAGCAGCCTTCCTAGCGGGGGGATAAGAGAGACCCAGTACTTC
TRBV9	TRBJ2-5	TRBD2	many	CASSVGGGAWETQYF	TGTGCCAGCAGCGTAGGCGGGGGGGCCTGGGAGACCCAGTACTTC
TRBV9	TRBJ1-6	-	many	CASSVAGATNSPLHF	TGTGCCAGCAGCGTAGCAGGGGCAACTAATTCACCCCTCCACTTT
TRBV3-1	TRBJ2-1	-	many	CASSQAGGNEQFF	TGTGCCAGCAGCCAAGCAGGAGGGAATGAGCAGTTCTTC
TRBV10-3	TRBJ2-1	TRBD2	many	CAISESSAGRNEQFF	TGTGCCATCAGTGAGTCATCAGCGGGGAGGAATGAGCAGTTCTTC
TRBV11-2	TRBJ1-5	TRBD1	-	CASSLGTGTDSNQPQHF	TGTGCCAGCAGCTTAGGGACCGGGACAGATAGCAATCAGCCCCAGCATTTT
TRBV6-1	TRBJ2-3	-	many	CASSRDGSADTQYF	TGTGCCAGCAGTCGCGATGGTTCGGCAGATACGCAGTATTTT
TRBV7-2	TRBJ1-2	TRBD1	-	CASSFSDRVGGYTF	TGTGCCAGCAGCTTCTCGGACAGGGTAGGAGGCTACACCTTC
TRBV4-3	TRBJ2-5	-	many	CASSQKKAVGETQYF	TGCGCCAGCAGCCAAAAGAAAGCGGTAGGAGAGACCCAGTACTTC
TRBV11-2	TRBJ2-7	TRBD2	few	CASSLDLASGSYEQYF	TGTGCCAGCAGCTTAGATTTAGCTAGCGGATCCTACGAGCAGTACTTC
TRBV7-2	TRBJ1-1	-	few	CASSRGGQGKRTEAFF	TGTGCCAGCAGCCGAGGGGGGCAGGGGAAAAGGACTGAAGCTTTCTTT
TRBV5-1	TRBJ2-1	-	many	CASSFSSTPVGGEQFF	TGCGCCAGCAGCTTCTCCTCTACCCCGGTCGGGGGTGAGCAGTTCTTC
TRBV15	TRBJ1-5	-	few	CATSRDQLGSPNQPQHF	TGTGCCACCAGCAGAGATCAGTTAGGGAGCCCCAATCAGCCCCAGCATTTT
TRBV7-2	TRBJ2-5	-	many	CASSLGGLIQETQYF	TGTGCCAGCAGCTTAGGGGGACTGATCCAAGAGACCCAGTACTTC
TRBV11-2	TRBJ2-5	-	few	CASSLWKETQYF	TGTGCCAGCAGCTTATGGAAGGAGACCCAGTACTTC
TRBV4-3	TRBJ2-5	TRBD2	many	CASSQDPSGGAETQYF	TGCGCCAGCAGCCAAGATCCTAGCGGGGGGGCAGAGACCCAGTACTTC
TRBV6-5	TRBJ2-1	-	many	CASSYLLEGHEQFF	TGTGCCAGCAGTTACCTCTTAGAGGGCCATGAGCAGTTCTTC
TRBV11-2	TRBJ2-7	TRBD2	many	CARRSGTSRHEQYF	TGTGCCAGGAGGTCCGGGACTAGCCGCCACGAGCAGTACTTC
TRBV2	TRBJ1-5	-	many	CASSKSTVSNQPQHF	TGTGCCAGCAGTAAGAGTACGGTTAGCAATCAGCCCCAGCATTTT
TRBV7-9	TRBJ2-7	-	few	CASIPFPGSTYEQYF	TGTGCCAGCATTCCATTCCCCGGGTCGACTTACGAGCAGTACTTC
TRBV4-1	TRBJ1-5	-	many	CASSQLPLGGWQPQHF	TGCGCCAGCAGCCAACTCCCACTCGGAGGGTGGCAGCCCCAGCATTTT
TRBV29-1	TRBJ2-7	-	few	CSVRSRYEQYF	TGCAGCGTCCGGAGTCGGTACGAGCAGTACTTC
TRBV4-1	TRBJ2-3	-	many	CASSQVYTSTDTQYF	TGCGCCAGCAGCCAAGTTTATACTAGCACAGATACGCAGTATTTT
TRBV5-1	TRBJ1-1	-	few	CASSSLLNTEAFF	TGCGCCAGCAGCTCGTTACTGAACACTGAAGCTTTCTTT
TRBV5-1	TRBJ1-5	-	many	CASSLDGLGNQPQHF	TGCGCCAGCAGCTTGGATGGGTTGGGCAATCAGCCCCAGCATTTT
TRBV28	TRBJ2-1	-	many	CASSLYNEQFF	TGTGCCAGCAGTTTGTACAATGAGCAGTTCTTC
TRBV2	TRBJ1-4	TRBD1	many	CAGGTDSEKLFF	TGTGCCGGGGGGACAGATAGTGAAAAACTGTTTTTT
TRBV20-1	TRBJ2-3	TRBD2	many	CSAKSGLAGGRGTDTQYF	TGCAGTGCAAAGAGCGGACTAGCGGGGGGGAGGGGCACAGATACGCAGTATTTT
TRBV18	TRBJ2-7	-	-	CASSPETNPYEQYF	TGTGCCAGCTCACCGGAGACCAACCCCTACGAGCAGTACTTC
TRBV6-5	TRBJ2-6	-	many	CASSYKRAGANVLTF	TGTGCCAGCAGTTACAAGAGGGCTGGGGCCAACGTCCTGACTTTC
TRBV5-5	TRBJ2-5	-	many	CASSADSQETQYF	TGTGCCAGCAGCGCTGACTCCCAAGAGACCCAGTACTTC
TRBV5-1	TRBJ2-7	TRBD2	many	CASSFKRGAYEQYF	TGCGCCAGCAGCTTCAAGCGGGGGGCCTACGAGCAGTACTTC
TRBV4-3	TRBJ1-2	-	many	CASSQASGQTNYGYTF	TGCGCCAGCAGCCAAGCCTCTGGACAGACTAACTATGGCTACACCTTC
TRBV5-5	TRBJ2-2	-	many	CASSLGGGELFF	TGTGCCAGCAGTCTGGGGGGCGGGGAGCTGTTTTTT
TRBV5-6	TRBJ1-1	TRBD1	many	CASSLKRDSLMNTEAFF	TGTGCCAGCAGCTTGAAACGGGACAGCCTCATGAACACTGAAGCTTTCTTT
TRBV3-1	TRBJ1-1	-	-	CASSQGGWEAFF	TGTGCCAGCAGCCAAGGGGGCTGGGAAGCTTTCTTT
TRBV6-1	TRBJ2-5	TRBD2	many	CASRPTSGGLQETQYF	TGTGCCAGCAGGCCCACTAGCGGGGGGCTCCAAGAGACCCAGTACTTC
TRBV3-1	TRBJ2-5	TRBD2	-	CASEDGGWETQYF	TGTGCCAGCGAAGACGGGGGGTGGGAGACCCAGTACTTC
TRBV7-3	TRBJ2-2	-	-	CASSSPGAGTGELFF	TGTGCCAGCAGCTCTCCAGGGGCGGGGACCGGGGAGCTGTTTTTT
TRBV7-2	TRBJ1-3	-	-	CASRPDSRLSGNTIYF	TGTGCCAGCAGACCTGACAGCCGGCTCTCTGGAAACACCATATATTTT
TRBV18	TRBJ2-3	-	-	CASSPQHGSDTQYF	TGTGCCAGCTCACCACAACATGGATCAGATACGCAGTATTTT
TRBV5-1	TRBJ1-2	-	many	CASSAGRRTELLNYGYTF	TGCGCCAGCAGCGCAGGGCGGAGGACAGAACTCCTGAACTATGGCTACACCTTC